This T cell receptor beta chain was captured in a study of blood T cells in healthy people across ages. Only one count was recorded for this clonotype. The antigen remains unidentified. Study-level findings and limits: Relative to aged donors, long-lived donors carried more naive CD4+ cells and displayed higher diversity. Observed TCR beta diversity showed a strong correlation with the percentage of naive T cells as measured by flow cytometry.

Primed by a sample-barcoded 5' primer and a J-beta primer mix, a second PCR proceeded for about 7 to 12 cycles. Each CDR3 protein is one row after TCRdb ran MiXCR on the 5' RACE reads. The repertoire holds approximately 800,000 distinct CDR3 sequences, with about 45% as singletons. Trimming left V 1 base short and J 1 base short, with 11 bases between. Germline CDR1 PRHDT, CDR2 FYEKMQ (reference sequence). The CDR3 has 16 amino acids. The specimen sequenced was blood. The chain employs TRBV13 and TRBJ2-1, with D maybe TRBD2 (5 bases). The clonotype originates from a man older than 75 in good health. The CDR3 loop is CASSLEVGDSYNEQFF. For the CDR3, the DNA is TGTGCCAGCAGCTTAGAAGTCGGGGATTCCTACAATGAGCAGTTCTTC.